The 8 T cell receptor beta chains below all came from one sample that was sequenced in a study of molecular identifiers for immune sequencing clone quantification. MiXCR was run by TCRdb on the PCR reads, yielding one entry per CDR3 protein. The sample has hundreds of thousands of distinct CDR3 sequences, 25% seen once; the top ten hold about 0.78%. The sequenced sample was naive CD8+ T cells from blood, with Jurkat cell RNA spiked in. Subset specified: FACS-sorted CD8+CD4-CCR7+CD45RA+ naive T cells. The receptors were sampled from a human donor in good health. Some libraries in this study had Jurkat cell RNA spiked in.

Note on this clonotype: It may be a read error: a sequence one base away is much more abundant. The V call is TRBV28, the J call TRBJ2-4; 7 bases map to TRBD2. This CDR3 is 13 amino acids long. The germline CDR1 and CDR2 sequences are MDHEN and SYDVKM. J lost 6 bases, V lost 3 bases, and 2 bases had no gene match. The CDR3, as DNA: TGTGCCAGCAGTTTGCGGACTAGAAACATTCAGTACTTC. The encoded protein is CASSLRTRNIQYF.

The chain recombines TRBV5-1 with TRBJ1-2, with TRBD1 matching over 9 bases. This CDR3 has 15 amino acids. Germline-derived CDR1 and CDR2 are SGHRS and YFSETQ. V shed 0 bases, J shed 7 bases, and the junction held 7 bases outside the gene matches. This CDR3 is CASSLEGQGNPGYTF. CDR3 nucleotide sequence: TGCGCCAGCAGCTTGGAGGGACAGGGCAACCCTGGCTACACCTTC.

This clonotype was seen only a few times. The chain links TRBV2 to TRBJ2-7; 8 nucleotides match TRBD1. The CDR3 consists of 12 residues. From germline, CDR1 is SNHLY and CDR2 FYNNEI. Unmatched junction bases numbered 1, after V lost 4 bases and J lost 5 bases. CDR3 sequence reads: CASSGTGNEQYF. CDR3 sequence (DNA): TGTGCCAGCAGTGGGACAGGGAACGAGCAGTACTTC.

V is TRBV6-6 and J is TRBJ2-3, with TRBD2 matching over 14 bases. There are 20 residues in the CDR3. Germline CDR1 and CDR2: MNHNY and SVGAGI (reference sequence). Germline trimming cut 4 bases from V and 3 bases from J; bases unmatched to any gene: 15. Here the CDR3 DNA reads TGTGCCAGCAGTTTACAGATCCAGCCTGGACTAGCGGGGGGAACAGATACGCAGTATTTT. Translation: CASSLQIQPGLAGGTDTQYF.

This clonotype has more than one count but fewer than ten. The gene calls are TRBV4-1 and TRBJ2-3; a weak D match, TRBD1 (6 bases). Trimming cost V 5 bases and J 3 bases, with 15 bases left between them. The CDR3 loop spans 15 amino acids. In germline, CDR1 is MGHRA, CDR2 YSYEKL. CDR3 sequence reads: CASSFAGQKTDTQYF. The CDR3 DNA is TGCGCCAGCAGCTTCGCCGGACAGAAGACAGATACGCAGTATTTT.

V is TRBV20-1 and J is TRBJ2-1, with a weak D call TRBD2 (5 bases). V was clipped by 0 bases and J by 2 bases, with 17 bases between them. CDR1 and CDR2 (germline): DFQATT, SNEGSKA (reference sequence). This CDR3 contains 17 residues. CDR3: CSARDGMSGFTYNEQFF. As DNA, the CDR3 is TGCAGTGCTAGAGATGGAATGAGCGGTTTTACCTACAATGAGCAGTTCTTC.

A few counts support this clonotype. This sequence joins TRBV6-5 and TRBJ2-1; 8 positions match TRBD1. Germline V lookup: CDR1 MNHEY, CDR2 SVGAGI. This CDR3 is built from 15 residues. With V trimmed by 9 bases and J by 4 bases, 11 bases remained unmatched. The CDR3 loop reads CASKPGTGAYNEQFF. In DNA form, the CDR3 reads TGTGCCAGTAAGCCCGGGACAGGAGCTTACAATGAGCAGTTCTTC.

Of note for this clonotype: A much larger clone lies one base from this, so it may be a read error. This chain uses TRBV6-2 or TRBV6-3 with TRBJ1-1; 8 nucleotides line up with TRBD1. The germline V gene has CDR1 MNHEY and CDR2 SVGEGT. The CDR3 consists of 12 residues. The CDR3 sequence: CASSPRTGLALF. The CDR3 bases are TGTGCCAGCAGTCCAAGGACAGGGTTGGCTCTCTTT.